This T cell receptor beta chain was observed in a study of cytomegalovirus exposure and HLA in healthy donors. In the study overall: Earlier, 95 million to 120 million unique TCR beta sequences were recovered from approximately 180 million T cells by an analysis. Study findings and constraints: Later analysis showed TCR association rates varying by HLA locus, highest for DRB1 and lowest for HLA-C. Later genetic work tied a missense DCLRE1C variant to beta-chain V and J trimming. Earlier findings revealed that most TCR beta V segments proved productive either about 87% or about 30% of the time.

This CDR3 is 13 amino acids long. The germline V and J ends were trimmed by 4 bases and 3 bases, with 9 bases remaining between them. CDR1 and CDR2 (germline): MNHEY, SMNVEV (reference sequence). Primers for the PCR totalled 60 Vbeta and 13 Jbeta. Only in-frame clones appear in the TCRdb table, and some are missing; sequencing was by immunoSEQ multiplex PCR. The sample lists more than 150,000 clones, 82% seen once, with roughly 0.73% in the top ten. Notes on this clone: Its target is unknown.

The sequence was collected from a young woman in good health and CMV-seronegative. Sequencing was carried out using PBMCs. V usage is TRBV27 and J usage is TRBJ1-1; no reliable D call. CDR3 bases: TGTGCCAGCAGTTACGGTGGTTACACTGAAGCTTTCTTT. As protein: CASSYGGYTEAFF.